These 27 T cell receptor beta chains came from one sample sequenced in a study of cytomegalovirus exposure and HLA in healthy donors. In the PCR, 60 Vbeta and 13 Jbeta primers were used. Here immunoSEQ multiplex PCR was the method, and the copy in TCRdb shows in-frame clones only, minus some. The repertoire holds 150,000 to 200,000 clones, with over 65% as singletons. The sequencing input was PBMCs. These receptors were taken from a young woman in good health and CMV-seropositive.

V and J are TRBV4-2 and TRBJ2-1; 15 bases are a match to TRBD2. The germline V gene has CDR1 LGHNA and CDR2 YNFKEQ. J gave up 4 bases and V 4 bases, and 14 bases lay outside the gene matches. The CDR3 spans 20 residues. In DNA form, the CDR3 reads TGTGCCAGCAGCCCACAGGGGACTAGCGGGAGGCCTGGGGGGTACAATGAGCAGTTCTTC. Translated: CASSPQGTSGRPGGYNEQFF.

The V call is TRBV30, the J call TRBJ2-7; no definite D call. The CDR3 is made up of 11 amino acids. Trimming stripped 0 bases from V and 3 bases from J, with 3 bases between. CDR1 is GTSNPN, CDR2 SVGIG, per germline (reference sequence). The CDR3 bases are TGTGCCTGGAGTGTGAGCTACGAGCAGTACTTC. Amino acids: CAWSVSYEQYF.

The V and J genes are TRBV9 and TRBJ2-2, with unresolved D. V lost 0 bases to trimming and J lost 4 bases, with 16 bases between them. Germline V gene lookup returns CDR1 SGDLS and CDR2 YYNGEE. The CDR3 is made up of 17 amino acids. CDR3 residues: CASSVDTKLRGTGELFF. CDR3 sequence (DNA): TGTGCCAGCAGCGTAGATACCAAACTCCGAGGCACCGGGGAGCTGTTTTTT.

The gene calls are TRBV11-2 and TRBJ2-1; TRBD2 might be the D (5 bases). Trimming removed 2 bases from V and 4 bases from J, with 9 bases in between. Germline CDR1 SGHAT, CDR2 FQNNGV. The CDR3 is made up of 14 amino acids. The CDR3, as DNA: TGTGCCAGCAGCTTACCTGAGGGATACAATGAGCAGTTCTTC. It is translated as CASSLPEGYNEQFF.

The chain joins TRBV6-4 to TRBJ2-1, with a weak D call TRBD1 (5 bases). The CDR3 is made up of 15 amino acids. Per the germline V gene, CDR1 is MRHNA and CDR2 is SNTAGT. V shed 4 bases and J shed 0 bases, with 10 bases lying between them. CDR3 sequence reads: CASSGQGSSYNEQFF. The DNA for the CDR3 is TGTGCCAGCAGTGGTCAGGGAAGCTCCTACAATGAGCAGTTCTTC.

The chain joins TRBV29-1 to TRBJ1-3; 8 positions match TRBD1. The CDR3 extends over 14 amino acids. Germline V lookup: CDR1 SQVTM, CDR2 ANQGSEA. The junction had 10 bases not matched to a gene; V was cut back by 5 bases and J by 7 bases. The CDR3 DNA sequence: TGCAGCGTTCCCAGGGGGCGCTGGACGAACACCATATATTTT. Amino acid sequence: CSVPRGRWTNTIYF.

The chain is built from TRBV6-5 and TRBJ2-5, with 7 positions matching TRBD2. J gave up 5 bases and V 6 bases, and 9 bases lay outside the gene matches. The CDR3 extends over 14 amino acids. Germline V lookup: CDR1 MNHEY, CDR2 SVGAGI. CDR3 in DNA: TGTGCCAGCAGCCAGGGAGGGACGGATGAGACCCAGTACTTC. It encodes CASSQGGTDETQYF.

This chain joins TRBV7-2 and TRBJ2-2; TRBD2 agrees at 7 bases. The CDR3 is 15 amino acids. Germline loops: CDR1 SGHTA, CDR2 FQGNSA. V shed 4 bases and J 0 bases; nucleotides not matched to a gene: 2. CDR3 sequence: CASSSSGANTGELFF. The CDR3 DNA reads TGTGCCAGCAGCTCTAGCGGAGCGAACACCGGGGAGCTGTTTTTT.

The chain uses TRBV25-1 and TRBJ2-3, with D tentatively TRBD2 (5 bases). V was trimmed by 4 bases and J by 5 bases, leaving 13 bases between them. Looked up from germline, CDR1 is MGHDK and CDR2 is SYGVNS. This CDR3 comprises 14 residues. The CDR3 bases are TGTGCCAGCAGTGGACGTCCCCGGGGAGATACGCAGTATTTT. Its translation: CASSGRPRGDTQYF. Based on the CDR3 plus reference TRBV25-1 and TRBJ2-3, the full variable domain is EADIYQTPRYLVIGTGKKITLECSQTMGHDKMYWYQQDPGMELHLIHYSYGVNSTEKGDLSSESTVSRIRTEHFPLTLESARPSHTSQYLCASSGRPRGDTQYFGPGTRLTVL.

The rearrangement joins TRBV7-2 to TRBJ2-5; D call uncertain. The CDR3 contains 14 residues. V was trimmed by 3 bases and J by 5 bases, leaving 13 bases between them. Germline V gene data show CDR1 as SGHTA and CDR2 as FQGNSA. The CDR3 here is CASSFRLPGETQYF. CDR3 bases: TGTGCCAGCAGCTTTCGACTTCCCGGGGAGACCCAGTACTTC.

This rearrangement joins TRBV5-1 to TRBJ2-5; the D is unclear. This CDR3 has 14 amino acids. CDR1 is SGHRS, CDR2 YFSETQ, per germline. V was clipped by 1 base and J by 5 bases, with 12 bases between them. This CDR3 is CASSLFGSAETQYF. The DNA of the CDR3 is TGCGCCAGCAGCTTGTTCGGGTCCGCGGAGACCCAGTACTTC.

The chain joins TRBV5-1 to TRBJ2-3; 10 bases map to TRBD1. The CDR3 is made up of 13 amino acids. Unmatched junction bases numbered 3, after V lost 7 bases and J lost 4 bases. Germline assignment: CDR1 SGHRS and CDR2 YFSETQ. CDR3 sequence (DNA): TGCGCCAGCGGGGACAGGGGCCCAGATACGCAGTATTTT. Translation gives CASGDRGPDTQYF.

This chain uses TRBV5-5 with TRBJ2-7, with D perhaps TRBD1 (8 bases). Germline lookup yields CDR1 SGHKS and CDR2 YYEKEE (reference sequence). The CDR3 is 15 residues long. V was pared by 3 bases and J by 2 bases, with 15 bases between. CDR3 in amino acids: CASSYTGGGAYEQYF. In DNA, the CDR3 is TGTGCCAGCAGCTACACAGGGGGAGGGGCCTACGAGCAGTACTTC.

The gene calls are TRBV5-1 and TRBJ1-1, with 8 bases fitting TRBD1. The CDR3 covers 16 residues. Germline loops: CDR1 SGHRS, CDR2 YFSETQ. The V segment lost 3 bases and the J segment 5 bases; nucleotides outside the gene matches: 12. CDR3 in amino acids: CASSWARQGRGTEAFF. In nucleotides, the CDR3 is TGCGCCAGCAGCTGGGCACGACAGGGGAGAGGGACTGAAGCTTTCTTT.

The chain carries TRBV27 and TRBJ2-2; D might be TRBD2 (6 bases). Germline-derived CDR1 and CDR2 are MNHEY and SMNVEV (reference sequence). Trimming removed 1 base at V and 4 bases at J, with 10 bases between. This CDR3 is built from 15 residues. As DNA, the CDR3 is TGTGCCAGCAGTTTATTCTCCGGGAGCACCGGGGAGCTGTTTTTT. It specifies CASSLFSGSTGELFF.

The chain joins TRBV5-1 to TRBJ1-4, with a possible D match to TRBD1 (5 bases). The CDR3 has 14 amino acids. The V gene lost 3 bases and the J gene lost 6 bases, with 12 bases spanning the gap. The germline gives CDR1 SGHRS, CDR2 YFSETQ. The CDR3 sequence: CASSSDKWDEKLFF. The CDR3 coding sequence is TGCGCCAGCAGCTCGGACAAGTGGGATGAAAAACTGTTTTTT.

This chain uses TRBV18 with TRBJ1-1; no clear D gene. Between the trimmed V and J ends, which lost 1 base and 1 base, there was a span of 10 bases. Germline loops: CDR1 KGHSH, CDR2 LQKENI. The CDR3 length is 15 residues. The CDR3: CASSPQSLGNTEAFF. CDR3 sequence (DNA): TGTGCCAGCTCACCACAGTCCCTAGGGAACACTGAAGCTTTCTTT. Together with reference TRBV18 and TRBJ1-1, the CDR3 gives the full variable domain: NAGVMQNPRHLVRRRGQEARLRCSPMKGHSHVYWYRQLPEEGLKFMVYLQKENIIDESGMPKERFSAEFPKEGPSILRIQQVVRGDSAAYFCASSPQSLGNTEAFFGQGTRLTVV.

CDR3: CASSNRQGWGGYTF. CDR3 coding DNA: TGTGCCAGCAGCAACCGACAGGGGTGGGGAGGCTACACCTTC. The gene calls are TRBV27 and TRBJ1-2, with TRBD1 matching 8 bases. The V gene end was trimmed by 6 bases and the J gene end by 8 bases; junction bases not matched to a gene: 11. Germline CDR1 is MNHEY and CDR2 is SMNVEV (reference sequence). CDR3 length: 14 residues.

V gene TRBV27 combines with J gene TRBJ1-1, with TRBD1 matching 8 bases. Germline V gene sequence: CDR1 MNHEY, CDR2 SMNVEV (reference sequence). The CDR3 covers 15 residues. The ends lost 6 bases at V and 3 bases at J; junction bases unmatched: 9. The CDR3 nucleotides read TGTGCCAGCAGCTTCACAGGGACAGGAGACACTGAAGCTTTCTTT. Translation: CASSFTGTGDTEAFF.

This clone has just a few counts. This rearrangement joins TRBV5-1 to TRBJ2-2; tentatively, D is TRBD1 (6 bases). With 1 base removed from V and 3 bases from J, the gap between germline ends came to 7 bases. Germline V CDR1 and CDR2: SGHRS, YFSETQ. This CDR3 comprises 14 residues. CDR3 loop: CASSLRTDTGELFF. The CDR3 nucleotides are TGCGCCAGCAGCTTGCGGACAGACACCGGGGAGCTGTTTTTT.

The V call is TRBV5-1, the J call TRBJ2-2, with TRBD2 as a possible D gene (5 bases). Germline V gene lookup returns CDR1 SGHRS and CDR2 YFSETQ. Trimming shortened V by 0 bases and J by 0 bases, and 9 bases separated the two germline ends. The CDR3 consists of 16 residues. The CDR3 nucleotides are TGCGCCAGCAGCTTGGACGGGGAGTCGAACACCGGGGAGCTGTTTTTT. Its protein product is CASSLDGESNTGELFF.

The rearrangement joins TRBV28 to TRBJ2-2; TRBD1 might be the D (6 bases). The CDR3 loop spans 14 amino acids. Trimming left V 7 bases short and J 3 bases short, with 12 bases between. Germline V gene data show CDR1 as MDHEN and CDR2 as SYDVKM. The CDR3 DNA sequence: TGTGCCAGCAAGGGGGTGGTCGACACCGGGGAGCTGTTTTTT. This codes for CASKGVVDTGELFF. The variable domain in full, with the rest retrieved from reference TRBV28 and TRBJ2-2, is DVKVTQSSRYLVKRTGEKVFLECVQDMDHENMFWYRQDPGLGLRLIYFSYDVKMKEKGDIPEGYSVSREKKERFSLILESASTNQTSMYLCASKGVVDTGELFFGEGSRLTVL.

The J gene is TRBJ2-7, the V gene TRBV7-8; 9 bases are a match to TRBD2. CDR3 length equals 15 residues. CDR1 and CDR2 from the germline V gene are SGHVS and FQNEAQ. J gave up 3 bases and V 5 bases, and 8 bases lay outside the gene matches. This chain's CDR3 is CASSHSGSGGYEQYF. In DNA form, the CDR3 reads TGTGCCAGCAGCCATAGCGGGAGTGGGGGCTACGAGCAGTACTTC.

V is TRBV6-5 and J is TRBJ2-5; D may be TRBD1 (5 bases). Gene TRBJ2-7 matches the end of the DNA better, so the J call may be wrong. The CDR3 contains 13 residues. In germline, CDR1 is MNHEY, CDR2 SVGAGI. CDR3 nucleotide sequence: TGTGCCAGCAGCCTTGGGGCCAACTACGAGCAGTACTTC. Translated: CASSLGANYEQYF.

V is TRBV28 and J is TRBJ1-2, with 7 bases identical to TRBD1. This CDR3 comprises 14 residues. V gave up 9 bases and J gave up 0 bases; unmatched junction bases: 7. The V gene's germline CDR1 is MDHEN and CDR2 SYDVKM. CDR3 loop: CASRRQGANYGYTF. The DNA of the CDR3 is TGTGCCAGTAGAAGACAGGGCGCTAACTATGGCTACACCTTC.

Turning to this clone: The junction shows a germline mismatch at one end, possibly a read error. CDR3 DNA: TGTGCCAGCAGTGAGGAGTGGGACTCCAGACTTTTCTTC. As protein: CASSEEWDSRLFF. This chain joins TRBV6-1 and TRBJ1-2, with TRBD1 as a possible D gene (5 bases). In germline, CDR1 is MNHNS, CDR2 SASEGT. The CDR3 length is 13 residues.

The chain uses TRBV11-2 and TRBJ2-1; 14 nucleotides agree with TRBD2. Germline V gives CDR1 SGHAT, CDR2 FQNNGV. CDR3 size: 15 residues. V dropped 5 bases and J dropped 8; count of bases not matched to a gene: 5. CDR3 nucleotide sequence: TGTGCCAGCAGCCCGGGACTAGCGGGAGTCGATGAGCAGTTCTTC. Its protein product is CASSPGLAGVDEQFF. Together with reference TRBV11-2 and TRBJ2-1, the CDR3 gives the full variable domain: EAGVAQSPRYKIIEKRQSVAFWCNPISGHATLYWYQQILGQGPKLLIQFQNNGVVDDSQLPKDRFSAERLKGVDSTLKIQPAKLEDSAVYLCASSPGLAGVDEQFFGPGTRLTVL.